This T cell receptor beta chain was profiled in a study of blood T cell repertoires in COVID-19 (TCRdb year 2020). Background for the entire study: The collaborator samples originated in the United States, Italy and Spain and spanned the acute and convalescent phases of COVID-19. The material from the prospective study consisted of cDNA or gDNA derived from T cells, B-cell-depleted T cells, or PBMCs. Where available, HLA class I and class II types were obtained from metadata supplied by the sample provider rather than from assay-based typing. Deeply sampled blood TCRbeta repertoires from subjects exposed to, actively infected with, or recovered from COVID-19 were included in the dataset. Sample metadata almost always included a de-identified subject ID, COVID-19 status, age in years and sex. The repertoires were released in a freely available public database intended as a resource for research on the immune response to SARS-CoV-2. The samples were drawn from the first 160 participants of the ongoing ImmuneRACE study and from over a thousand subjects provided by 6 global collaborators. The paper as a whole reports these results and caveats: Clinical and demographic metadata were provided uncurated, with the amount varying by source and participant.

Regarding this clone: Its antigen remains undetermined. No clone much larger than this one lies a single base away; base qualities are absent.

TCRbeta CDR3 regions were amplified from genomic DNA using the immunoSEQ Assay, a bias-controlled multiplex PCR. The original pipeline was this. The number of nucleated cells in each sample was estimated from the amplification of reference gene primers within the assay. Sequence reads were collapsed and filtered to measure the absolute abundance of every unique TCRbeta CDR3 rearrangement. For each sample, productive Simpson clonality was calculated as the square root of Simpson's diversity index over productive rearrangements. TCRdb provides this immuneACCESS table in a form limited to in-frame rearrangements. Some clones are lacking; in checked studies, under half of them reflect an unresolved V gene, and why the rest are absent is not known. Clone size and the V and J calls come from that table; the DNA yielded D and trimming. The sample table records 170,000 or so clones; about 72% of these occur just once. The ten largest clones take up roughly 17% of the sample.

Participants in the prospective study were enrolled through a virtual design, were aged roughly 18 to 95 years, and lived in roughly 24 United States geographic areas. To assign participants to cohorts, the prospective study relied on clinical history that participants themselves reported in a screening survey and a study questionnaire. Recovered participants in ImmuneRACE Cohort 3 were defined as having two consecutive negative NP/OP PCR tests, clearance from a healthcare professional, or resolution of symptoms. Mobile phlebotomists in the prospective study collected whole blood, serum and a nasopharyngeal or oropharyngeal swab from every participant. Additional blood draws and questionnaires over an approximately two-month period could optionally be provided by prospective study participants. Prospective study blood samples were shipped either frozen or at room temperature before DNA extraction.

According to the germline V gene, CDR1 reads MDHEN and CDR2 reads SYDVKM. The CDR3 starts with the cysteine, ends with the phenylalanine, and has 13 residues. The read is trimmed to its CDR3 DNA, 39 bases read in frame from base 1. V gives up 2 bases and J gives up 1 base, and the segment between their germline ends measures 5 bases. The V gene is TRBV28 and the J gene is TRBJ1-1; TRBD1 is a possible D gene, resting on 5 matching bases. Input material: PBMCs or T cells enriched from blood (not recorded which). This TCR came from a woman aged 45-60 years who had recovered from COVID-19. The CDR3 sequence is CASSLRGNTEAFF. Read as DNA, the sequence is TGTGCCAGCAGTTTAAGGGGGAACACTGAAGCTTTCTTT.